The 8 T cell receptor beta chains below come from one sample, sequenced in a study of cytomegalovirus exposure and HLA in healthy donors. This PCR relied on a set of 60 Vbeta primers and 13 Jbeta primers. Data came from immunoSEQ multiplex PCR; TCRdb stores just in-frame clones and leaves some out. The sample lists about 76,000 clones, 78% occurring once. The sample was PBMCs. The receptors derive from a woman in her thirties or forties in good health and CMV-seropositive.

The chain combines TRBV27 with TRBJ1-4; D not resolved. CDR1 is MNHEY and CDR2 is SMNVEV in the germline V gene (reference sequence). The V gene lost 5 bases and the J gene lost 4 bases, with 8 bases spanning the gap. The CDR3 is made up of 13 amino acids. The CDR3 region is CASSPSFNEKLFF. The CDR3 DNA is TGTGCCAGCAGTCCCTCGTTTAATGAAAAACTGTTTTTT.

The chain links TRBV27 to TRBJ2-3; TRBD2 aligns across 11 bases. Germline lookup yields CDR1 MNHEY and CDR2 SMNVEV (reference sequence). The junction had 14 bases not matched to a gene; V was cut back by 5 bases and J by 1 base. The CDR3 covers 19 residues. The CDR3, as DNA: TGTGCCAGCAGTCAGCTTAGCGGGGGGGCCGCGAGTGGCACAGATACGCAGTATTTT. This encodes CASSQLSGGAASGTDTQYF.

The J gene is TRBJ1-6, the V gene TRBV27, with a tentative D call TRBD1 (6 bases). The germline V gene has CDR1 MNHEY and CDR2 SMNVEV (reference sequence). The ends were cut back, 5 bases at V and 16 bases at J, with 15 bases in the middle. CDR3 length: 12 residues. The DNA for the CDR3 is TGTGCCAGCAGTCCCGGGACACTACAACTCCACTTT. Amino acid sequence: CASSPGTLQLHF.

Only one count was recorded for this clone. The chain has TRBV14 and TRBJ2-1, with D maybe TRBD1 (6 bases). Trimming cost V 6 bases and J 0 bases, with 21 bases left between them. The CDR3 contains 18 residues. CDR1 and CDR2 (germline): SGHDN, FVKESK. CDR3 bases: TGTGCCAGCAGACCCCTATACACAGGGCCTAGCTCCTACAATGAGCAGTTCTTC. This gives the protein CASRPLYTGPSSYNEQFF. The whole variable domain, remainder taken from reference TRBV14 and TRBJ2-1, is EAGVTQFPSHSVIEKGQTVTLRCDPISGHDNLYWYRRVMGKEIKFLLHFVKESKQDESGMPNNRFLAERTGGTYSTLKVQPAELEDSGVYFCASRPLYTGPSSYNEQFFGPGTRLTVL.

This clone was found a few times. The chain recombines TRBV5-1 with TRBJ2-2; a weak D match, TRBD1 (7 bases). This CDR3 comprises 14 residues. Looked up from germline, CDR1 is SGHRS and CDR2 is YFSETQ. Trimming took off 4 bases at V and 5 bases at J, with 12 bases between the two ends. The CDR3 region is CASSVQGRTGELFF. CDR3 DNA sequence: TGCGCCAGCAGCGTACAGGGGAGGACCGGGGAGCTGTTTTTT.

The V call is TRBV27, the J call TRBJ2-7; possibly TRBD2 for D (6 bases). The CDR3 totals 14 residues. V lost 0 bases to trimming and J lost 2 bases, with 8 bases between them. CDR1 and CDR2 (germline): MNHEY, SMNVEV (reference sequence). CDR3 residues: CASSLSGTPYEQYF. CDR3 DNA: TGTGCCAGCAGTTTATCCGGGACTCCCTACGAGCAGTACTTC.

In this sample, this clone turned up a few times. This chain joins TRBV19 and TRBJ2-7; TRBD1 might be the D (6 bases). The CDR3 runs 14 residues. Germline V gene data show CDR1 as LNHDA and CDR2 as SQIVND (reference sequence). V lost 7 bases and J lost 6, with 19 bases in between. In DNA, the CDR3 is TGTGCCAGTACTCAAGGGGCAGGGGCCTCCGAGCAGTACTTC. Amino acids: CASTQGAGASEQYF.

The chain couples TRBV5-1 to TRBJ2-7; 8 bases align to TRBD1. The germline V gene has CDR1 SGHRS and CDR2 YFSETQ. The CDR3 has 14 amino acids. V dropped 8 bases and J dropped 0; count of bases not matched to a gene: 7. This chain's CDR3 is CASRGQVSSYEQYF. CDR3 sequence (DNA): TGCGCCAGTAGGGGACAGGTGAGCTCCTACGAGCAGTACTTC.